Listed below are T cell receptor beta chains from one sample, sequenced in a study of T cell responses to AZD1222 COVID-19 vaccine. Some clones are missing from TCRdb's copy, which holds only in-frame ones; the method was immunoSEQ multiplex PCR. The sample records tens of thousands of clones, approximately 91% being singletons. The material sequenced was peripheral blood, taken on day 0 of AZD1222 vaccination. Every receptor here comes from an adult in good health. Both conserved end residues are part of each CDR3. D genes are given only for firm matches. Not every row has a clone size; where given, it reads once, few, many or a size class.

D gene: -
clone size: -
V gene: TRBV15
J gene: TRBJ1-5
CDR3 DNA: TGTGCCACCAGCGCTCGGGGGCTGAGGACCTCTAGCAATCAGCCCCAGCATTTT
CDR3 protein: CATSARGLRTSSNQPQHF

D gene: -
clone size: -
V gene: TRBV7-9
J gene: TRBJ2-1
CDR3 DNA: TGTGCCAGCAGCTCCGGGCCAGGGGAGCAGTTCTTC
CDR3 protein: CASSSGPGEQFF

D gene: -
clone size: -
V gene: TRBV6-1
J gene: TRBJ1-4
CDR3 DNA: TGTGCCAGCAGTAACCCGGCAACCCAAAAACTGTTTTTT
CDR3 protein: CASSNPATQKLFF

D gene: -
clone size: -
V gene: TRBV28
J gene: TRBJ2-1
CDR3 DNA: TGTGCCAGCAGTGAACAGGGCAATGAGCAGTTCTTC
CDR3 protein: CASSEQGNEQFF

D gene: TRBD1
clone size: -
V gene: TRBV5-4
J gene: TRBJ1-1
CDR3 DNA: TGTGCCAGCAGCCGTACAGGGGGTAACACTGAAGCTTTCTTT
CDR3 protein: CASSRTGGNTEAFF

D gene: -
clone size: -
V gene: TRBV4-2
J gene: TRBJ1-1
CDR3 DNA: TGTGCCAGCAGCCAAGCAGGGAACACTGAAGCTTTCTTT
CDR3 protein: CASSQAGNTEAFF

D gene: -
clone size: -
V gene: TRBV28
J gene: TRBJ1-5
CDR3 DNA: TGTGCCAGCAGCCCTTCGAGTTTTAGCAATCAGCCCCAGCATTTT
CDR3 protein: CASSPSSFSNQPQHF

D gene: -
clone size: -
V gene: TRBV5-4
J gene: TRBJ1-2
CDR3 DNA: TGTGCCAGCAGCTTGGAAGCGGGCGGGGGGACTAACTATGGCTACACCTTC
CDR3 protein: CASSLEAGGGTNYGYTF

D gene: -
clone size: -
V gene: TRBV19
J gene: TRBJ2-2
CDR3 DNA: TGTGCCAGTAGCGAGGATGGCGGGGAGCTGTTTTTT
CDR3 protein: CASSEDGGELFF

D gene: TRBD2
clone size: -
V gene: TRBV28
J gene: TRBJ2-7
CDR3 DNA: TGTGCCAGCGGCCTACTGGGGCGGGTAGCGGGAGAGCAGTACTTC
CDR3 protein: CASGLLGRVAGEQYF

D gene: -
clone size: -
V gene: TRBV4-3
J gene: TRBJ1-2
CDR3 DNA: TGCGCCAGCAGCCAAGATCGTACGGGGTATGGCTACACCTTC
CDR3 protein: CASSQDRTGYGYTF

D gene: TRBD2
clone size: -
V gene: TRBV29-1
J gene: TRBJ2-2
CDR3 DNA: TGCAGCGTGAGCGGGAGGGTTAGCACCGGGGAGCTGTTTTTT
CDR3 protein: CSVSGRVSTGELFF

D gene: TRBD1
clone size: -
V gene: TRBV7-2
J gene: TRBJ2-7
CDR3 DNA: TGTGCCAGCAGACTCCGGGACAGCTACGAGCAGTACTTC
CDR3 protein: CASRLRDSYEQYF

D gene: -
clone size: -
V gene: TRBV12-3/TRBV12-4
J gene: TRBJ1-1
CDR3 DNA: TGTGCCAGCAACTTACTCAGGGGTCGGGCTTTCTTT
CDR3 protein: CASNLLRGRAFF

D gene: -
clone size: -
V gene: TRBV28
J gene: TRBJ2-1
CDR3 DNA: TGTGCCAGCAGTTCCGGTCCGAGGGGAAATGAGCAGTTCTTC
CDR3 protein: CASSSGPRGNEQFF

D gene: -
clone size: -
V gene: TRBV3-1/TRBV3-2
J gene: TRBJ1-1
CDR3 DNA: TGTGCCAGCAGCACCCAGAACACTGAAGCTTTCTTT
CDR3 protein: CASSTQNTEAFF

D gene: TRBD1
clone size: -
V gene: TRBV28
J gene: TRBJ1-4
CDR3 DNA: TGTGCCAGCAGCTTAACGGCGGGACAGGGGAGGGTACTGTTTTTT
CDR3 protein: CASSLTAGQGRVLFF

D gene: -
clone size: few
V gene: TRBV5-1
J gene: TRBJ1-5
CDR3 DNA: TGCGCCAGCAGCTCGCTACGGGCCGACGGCAATCAGCCCCAGCATTTT
CDR3 protein: CASSSLRADGNQPQHF

D gene: TRBD2
clone size: -
V gene: TRBV28
J gene: TRBJ2-7
CDR3 DNA: TGTGCCAGCAGGCGGCTAGCGGGAGGGGAGCAGTACTTC
CDR3 protein: CASRRLAGGEQYF

D gene: -
clone size: -
V gene: TRBV18
J gene: TRBJ1-4
CDR3 DNA: TGTGCCAGCTCACTGGGATCGTCTAATGAAAAACTGTTTTTT
CDR3 protein: CASSLGSSNEKLFF

D gene: -
clone size: -
V gene: TRBV12-5
J gene: TRBJ1-5
CDR3 DNA: TGTGCTAGTGGTTTTACCGTTAGCAATCAGCCCCAGCATTTT
CDR3 protein: CASGFTVSNQPQHF

D gene: TRBD2
clone size: -
V gene: TRBV4-3
J gene: TRBJ2-1
CDR3 DNA: TGCGCCAGCAGCCATACTAGCGGGGGGGCCTACAATGAGCAGTTCTTC
CDR3 protein: CASSHTSGGAYNEQFF

D gene: -
clone size: -
V gene: TRBV7-8
J gene: TRBJ2-2
CDR3 DNA: TGTGCCAGCAGCTTAGGTAGCACCGGGGAGCTGTTTTTT
CDR3 protein: CASSLGSTGELFF

D gene: -
clone size: once
V gene: TRBV6-1
J gene: TRBJ1-5
CDR3 DNA: TGTGCCAGCAGTGAAGGGGGTAGCAATCAGCCCCAGCATTTT
CDR3 protein: CASSEGGSNQPQHF

D gene: -
clone size: -
V gene: TRBV7-2
J gene: TRBJ1-3
CDR3 DNA: TGTGCCAGCAGCTTAGGGCTTGGGGGCTCTGGAAACACCATATATTTT
CDR3 protein: CASSLGLGGSGNTIYF

D gene: TRBD1
clone size: -
V gene: TRBV10-3
J gene: TRBJ1-5
CDR3 DNA: TGTGCCATCAGTGAGGACAGGGAGGAGCCCCAGCATTTT
CDR3 protein: CAISEDREEPQHF

D gene: -
clone size: -
V gene: TRBV28
J gene: TRBJ1-2
CDR3 DNA: TGTGCCACCCCGGGGCGTAACTATGGCTACACCTTC
CDR3 protein: CATPGRNYGYTF

D gene: -
clone size: -
V gene: TRBV19
J gene: TRBJ1-2
CDR3 DNA: TGTGCCAGTAGCGACCTTATCCTTTATGGCTACACCTTC
CDR3 protein: CASSDLILYGYTF

D gene: TRBD2
clone size: -
V gene: TRBV18
J gene: TRBJ2-3
CDR3 DNA: TGTGCCAGCTCCGGGGGGTTCCCACCCACAGATACGCAGTATTTT
CDR3 protein: CASSGGFPPTDTQYF

D gene: -
clone size: -
V gene: TRBV14
J gene: TRBJ2-1
CDR3 DNA: TGTGCCAGCAGCCACTCGGGCCATGAGCAGTTCTTC
CDR3 protein: CASSHSGHEQFF

D gene: TRBD1
clone size: -
V gene: TRBV9
J gene: TRBJ2-3
CDR3 DNA: TGTGCCAGCAGCGTAGTAGGGACAGGGGTCGGGGATACGCAGTATTTT
CDR3 protein: CASSVVGTGVGDTQYF

D gene: TRBD1
clone size: few
V gene: TRBV7-9
J gene: TRBJ1-4
CDR3 DNA: TGTGCCAGCAGCCCGGGACAGGGGGCGAGAAAACTGTTTTTT
CDR3 protein: CASSPGQGARKLFF

D gene: -
clone size: -
V gene: TRBV5-6
J gene: TRBJ1-2
CDR3 DNA: TGTGCCAGCACAGGGGCAAATCTGGGCTATGGCTACACCTTC
CDR3 protein: CASTGANLGYGYTF

D gene: -
clone size: -
V gene: TRBV13
J gene: TRBJ1-2
CDR3 DNA: TGTGCCAGCAGCACTCAGGGTGCCTATGGCTACACCTTC
CDR3 protein: CASSTQGAYGYTF

D gene: TRBD2
clone size: -
V gene: TRBV2
J gene: TRBJ2-3
CDR3 DNA: TGTGCCAGCATCCCCCCCCTAGCGGGGGGCACAGATACGCAGTATTTT
CDR3 protein: CASIPPLAGGTDTQYF

D gene: TRBD1
clone size: few
V gene: TRBV20-1
J gene: TRBJ2-7
CDR3 DNA: TGCAGTGCCTCGGGACAGGGAGGGCAGTACTTC
CDR3 protein: CSASGQGGQYF

D gene: -
clone size: -
V gene: TRBV5-8
J gene: TRBJ1-1
CDR3 DNA: TGTGCCAGCAGCTTGGTCGATAACACTGAAGCTTTCTTT
CDR3 protein: CASSLVDNTEAFF

D gene: -
clone size: few
V gene: TRBV7-2
J gene: TRBJ1-5
CDR3 DNA: TGTGCCAGCAGCTTAAGTAGCAATCAGCCCCAGCATTTT
CDR3 protein: CASSLSSNQPQHF

D gene: TRBD2
clone size: -
V gene: TRBV5-4
J gene: TRBJ2-5
CDR3 DNA: TGTGCCAGCAGCCCAGGACTAGCGGGGGCCATCCAAGAGACCCAGTACTTC
CDR3 protein: CASSPGLAGAIQETQYF

D gene: -
clone size: once
V gene: TRBV2
J gene: TRBJ2-3
CDR3 DNA: TGTGCCAGCAGTGGAGTTCGGGACTCCACAGATACGCAGTATTTT
CDR3 protein: CASSGVRDSTDTQYF

D gene: TRBD1
clone size: -
V gene: TRBV5-4
J gene: TRBJ1-1
CDR3 DNA: TGTGCCAGCAGCTTAGACAGGGACACTGAAGCTTTCTTT
CDR3 protein: CASSLDRDTEAFF

D gene: -
clone size: -
V gene: TRBV28
J gene: TRBJ1-2
CDR3 DNA: TGTGCCAGCAGCGTGACAGCTGCCTATGGCTACACCTTC
CDR3 protein: CASSVTAAYGYTF

D gene: -
clone size: -
V gene: TRBV27
J gene: TRBJ1-1
CDR3 DNA: TGTGCCAGCAGAACAGGGAATAGCGGAGTGACTGAAGCTTTCTTT
CDR3 protein: CASRTGNSGVTEAFF

D gene: -
clone size: -
V gene: TRBV11-2
J gene: TRBJ2-3
CDR3 DNA: TGTGCCAGCAGCCAACCACCCCGAGATACGCAGTATTTT
CDR3 protein: CASSQPPRDTQYF

D gene: TRBD2
clone size: -
V gene: TRBV12-3/TRBV12-4
J gene: TRBJ2-5
CDR3 DNA: TGTGCCAGCAGTTGGGGGGGTCGAGAGACCCAGTACTTC
CDR3 protein: CASSWGGRETQYF

D gene: TRBD1
clone size: -
V gene: TRBV20-1
J gene: TRBJ1-1
CDR3 DNA: TGCAGTGCGCTGGACAGGGGGGAAGCTTTCTTT
CDR3 protein: CSALDRGEAFF

D gene: -
clone size: -
V gene: TRBV6-5
J gene: TRBJ2-1
CDR3 DNA: TGTGCCAGCAGTTACAATTTACCCAGCTCCTACAATGAGCAGTTCTTC
CDR3 protein: CASSYNLPSSYNEQFF

D gene: -
clone size: -
V gene: TRBV11-2
J gene: TRBJ2-1
CDR3 DNA: TGTGCCAGCAGCCCGCCTGGGAATGAGCAGTTCTTC
CDR3 protein: CASSPPGNEQFF

D gene: -
clone size: -
V gene: TRBV28
J gene: TRBJ2-1
CDR3 DNA: TGTGCCAGCAGGACGGACAATGAGCAGTTCTTC
CDR3 protein: CASRTDNEQFF

D gene: -
clone size: -
V gene: TRBV7-8
J gene: TRBJ1-1
CDR3 DNA: TGTGCCAGCAGCCGCCGTTGGGGGAGGGGGGACGCTGAAGCTTTCTTT
CDR3 protein: CASSRRWGRGDAEAFF

D gene: TRBD1
clone size: -
V gene: TRBV5-1
J gene: TRBJ2-5
CDR3 DNA: TGCGCCAGCAGCTTGGGGGCGGCAGGGGGCGCGAAGACCCAGTACTTC
CDR3 protein: CASSLGAAGGAKTQYF

D gene: -
clone size: -
V gene: TRBV19
J gene: TRBJ2-2
CDR3 DNA: TGTGCCAGTAAGGCCCAGGGGGGTAACACCGGGGAGCTGTTTTTT
CDR3 protein: CASKAQGGNTGELFF

D gene: -
clone size: -
V gene: TRBV5-1
J gene: TRBJ1-3
CDR3 DNA: TGCGCCAGCAGCGAGTCAGGGGCCTCTGGAAACACCATATATTTT
CDR3 protein: CASSESGASGNTIYF

D gene: -
clone size: -
V gene: TRBV9
J gene: TRBJ2-6
CDR3 DNA: TGTGCCAGCAGCGGGGAGGCCGGGGCCAACGTCCTGACTTTC
CDR3 protein: CASSGEAGANVLTF